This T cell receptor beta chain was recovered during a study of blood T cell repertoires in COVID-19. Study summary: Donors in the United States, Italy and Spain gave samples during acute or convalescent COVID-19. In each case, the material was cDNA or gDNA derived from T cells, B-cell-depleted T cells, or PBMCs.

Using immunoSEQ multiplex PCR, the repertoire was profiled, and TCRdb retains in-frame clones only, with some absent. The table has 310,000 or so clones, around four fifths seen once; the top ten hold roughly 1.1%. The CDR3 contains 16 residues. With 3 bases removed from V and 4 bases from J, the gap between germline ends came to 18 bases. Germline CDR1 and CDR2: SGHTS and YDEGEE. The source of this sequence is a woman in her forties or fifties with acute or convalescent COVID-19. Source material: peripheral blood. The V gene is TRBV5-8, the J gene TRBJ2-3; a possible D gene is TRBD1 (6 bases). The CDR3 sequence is CASSSGQFLEADTQYF. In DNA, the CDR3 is TGTGCCAGCAGCTCTGGACAGTTTTTGGAGGCAGATACGCAGTATTTT.